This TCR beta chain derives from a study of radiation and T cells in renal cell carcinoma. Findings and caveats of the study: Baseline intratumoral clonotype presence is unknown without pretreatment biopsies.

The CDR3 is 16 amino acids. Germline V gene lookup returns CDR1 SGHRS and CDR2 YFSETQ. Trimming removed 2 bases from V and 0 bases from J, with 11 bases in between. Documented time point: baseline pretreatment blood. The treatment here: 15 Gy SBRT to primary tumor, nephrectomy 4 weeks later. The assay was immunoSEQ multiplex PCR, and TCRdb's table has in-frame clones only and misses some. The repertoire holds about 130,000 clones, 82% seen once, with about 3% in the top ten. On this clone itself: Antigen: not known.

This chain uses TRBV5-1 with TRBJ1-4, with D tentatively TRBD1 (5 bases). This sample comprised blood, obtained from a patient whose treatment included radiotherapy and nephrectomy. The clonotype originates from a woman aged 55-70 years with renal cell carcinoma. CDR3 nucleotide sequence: TGCGCCAGCAGCTTACGACAGACATCAACTAATGAAAAACTGTTTTTT. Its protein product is CASSLRQTSTNEKLFF.